A selection of T cell receptor beta chains follows, all from one sample in a study of blood T cell repertoires in COVID-19. Profiled with immunoSEQ multiplex PCR; TCRdb holds only in-frame clones, not every one. The sample holds about 68,000 clones; about 91% are singletons and the top ten take around 7%. The sequencing sample was made of peripheral blood. The receptors here all came from a man aged 35 to 55 with COVID-19, enrolled during active disease. Each CDR3 is given with its conserved first and last residue. The D gene is left open where the match is weak. Where a row states a size, it is once, few, many or the class of an expanded clone; other rows omit it.

V gene	D gene	clone size	J gene	CDR3 DNA	CDR3 protein
TRBV5-1	NA	once	TRBJ1-1	TGCGCCAGCAGTGTAGGACGGGGCACTGAAGCTTTCTTT	CASSVGRGTEAFF
TRBV6-5	TRBD1	NA	TRBJ1-3	TGTGCCAGCGCAGACAGGGGGCTAGGAAACACCATATATTTT	CASADRGLGNTIYF
TRBV5-1	TRBD2	NA	TRBJ2-1	TGCGCCAGCAGCCCAACTAGCGGTTCCTACAATGAGCAGTTCTTC	CASSPTSGSYNEQFF
TRBV7-6	NA	few	TRBJ2-3	TGTGCCAGCAGCCGCTTCGGTGGAGATACGCAGTATTTT	CASSRFGGDTQYF
TRBV29-1	TRBD1	NA	TRBJ1-1	TGCAGCGGACGACAGGGAATGAACACTGAAGCTTTCTTT	CSGRQGMNTEAFF
TRBV7-9	TRBD2	NA	TRBJ2-1	TGTGCCAGCAGCCCCCGGACTAGCGGGGGGACCGGTGAGCAGTTCTTC	CASSPRTSGGTGEQFF
TRBV6-1	NA	NA	TRBJ2-1	TGTGCCAGCAGTGACCGGGAATCATACAATGAGCAGTTCTTC	CASSDRESYNEQFF
TRBV27	TRBD1	NA	TRBJ2-7	TGTGCCAGCAGGAGGACAGGGAACTCCTACGAGCAGTACTTC	CASRRTGNSYEQYF
TRBV28	NA	NA	TRBJ2-2	TGTGCCAGCAGCTCCGACTCTATTGGGAACACCGGGGAGCTGTTTTTT	CASSSDSIGNTGELFF
TRBV7-9	NA	NA	TRBJ1-4	TGTGCCAGCAGAATGTCGACAGCGCCTAATGAAAAACTGTTTTTT	CASRMSTAPNEKLFF
TRBV3-1/TRBV3-2	TRBD2	NA	TRBJ2-3	TGTGCCAGCAGTCCTCGGGGGGGCCTAGCAGATACGCAGTATTTT	CASSPRGGLADTQYF
TRBV7-2	NA	NA	TRBJ1-1	TGTGCCAGCAGCTTCTCAGGACATTTATCTGAAGCTTTCTTT	CASSFSGHLSEAFF
TRBV6-5	NA	NA	TRBJ1-1	TGTGCCACTGCGACACAGGGTGGTTCTGAAGCTTTCTTT	CATATQGGSEAFF
TRBV5-4	NA	NA	TRBJ2-1	TGTGCCAGCAGCTTTGGACAGTACAATGAGCAGTTCTTC	CASSFGQYNEQFF
TRBV5-1	TRBD1	once	TRBJ1-6	TGCGCCAGCAGCTTTGGACAGGACGCCTATAATTCACCCCTCCACTTT	CASSFGQDAYNSPLHF
TRBV5-6	NA	NA	TRBJ1-5	TGTGCCAGCAGCTTGCCGGGTCCTGGCAGTCCCCAGCATTTT	CASSLPGPGSPQHF
TRBV7-2	NA	NA	TRBJ2-2	TGTGCCAGCAGCTCCAGGGGGGCGTCCGGGGAGCTGTTTTTT	CASSSRGASGELFF
TRBV30	NA	NA	TRBJ1-2	TGTGCCTGCGGGAACGACTATGGCTACACCTTC	CACGNDYGYTF